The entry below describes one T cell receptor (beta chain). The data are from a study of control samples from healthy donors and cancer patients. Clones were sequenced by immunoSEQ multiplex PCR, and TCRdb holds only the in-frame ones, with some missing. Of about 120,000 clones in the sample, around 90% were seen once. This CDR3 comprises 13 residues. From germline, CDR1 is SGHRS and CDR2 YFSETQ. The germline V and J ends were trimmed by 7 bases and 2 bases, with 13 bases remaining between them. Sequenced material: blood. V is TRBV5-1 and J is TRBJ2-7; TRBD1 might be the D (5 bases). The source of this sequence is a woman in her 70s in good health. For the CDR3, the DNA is TGCGCCAGCCGCTCTGGGGCCGCCTACGAGCAGTACTTC. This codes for CASRSGAAYEQYF.